These 21 T cell receptor beta chains originate from one sample sequenced in a study of shared clonotypes between healthy human individuals. Clones were sequenced by immunoSEQ multiplex PCR, and TCRdb holds only the in-frame ones, with some missing. The sample carries around 440,000 clones, more than 70% recorded once. The sample comprised PBMCs. These receptors originate from a woman between 35 and 50 years old in good health. Some clones in this sample may be carry-over from other donors' samples.

With respect to this clone: One base away lies a much larger clone, so this may be a sequencing read error. The chain links TRBV28 to TRBJ2-7; TRBD2 aligns across 11 bases. This CDR3 has 14 amino acids. The V gene's germline CDR1 is MDHEN and CDR2 SYDVKM. The chain's CDR3 is CVSSTSGSTFEQYF. The CDR3 DNA is TGTGTCAGCAGTACTAGCGGGAGTACGTTCGAGCAGTACTTC. The full variable domain, with the rest looked up from reference TRBV28 and TRBJ2-7, is DVKVTQSSRYLVKRTGEKVFLECVQDMDHENMFWYRQDPGLGLRLIYFSYDVKMKEKGDIPEGYSVSREKKERFSLILESASTNQTSMYLCVSSTSGSTFEQYFGPGTRLTVT.

As to this clone: Compared with germline, one end of the junction differs, possibly owing to a read error. J is TRBJ2-3 and V is TRBV9; 9 bases match TRBD2. Germline V gives CDR1 SGDLS, CDR2 YYNGEE. The CDR3 runs 16 residues. CDR3 nucleotide sequence: TGTGCCAGCGGCGTAGGGGCGGGAGGGCTGACAGATACGCAGTATTTT. Its protein product is CASGVGAGGLTDTQYF. Full variable domain (outside the CDR3, taken from reference TRBV9 and TRBJ2-3): DSGVTQTPKHLITATGQRVTLRCSPRSGDLSVYWYQQSLDQGLQFLIQYYNGEERAKGNILERFSAQQFPDLHSELNLSSLELGDSALYFCASGVGAGGLTDTQYFGPGTRLTVL.

In the case of this clone: With only one base between it and a far larger clone, this is likely a read error. This likely comes from a read error, as the CDR3 has no conserved phenylalanine or tryptophan at its end. This sequence joins TRBV30 and TRBJ2-7, with D tentatively TRBD1 (6 bases). The germline gives CDR1 GTSNPN, CDR2 SVGIG (reference sequence). V gave up 8 bases and J gave up 1 base, with 12 bases separating them. There are 12 residues in the CDR3. The CDR3 is CAGTGNSYEQYL. The DNA of the CDR3 is TGTGCCGGAACAGGGAATTCCTACGAGCAGTACCTC.

The V gene is TRBV6-4, the J gene TRBJ2-5; 7 bases line up with TRBD2. With 3 bases clipped from V and 2 bases from J, the junction kept 6 bases outside the gene matches. The CDR3 length is 15 residues. The germline V gene has CDR1 MRHNA and CDR2 SNTAGT. The CDR3 bases are TGTGCCAGCAGTGAAGGAGCGGGAAGGCAAGAGACCCAGTACTTC. Encoded protein: CASSEGAGRQETQYF.

On this clone itself: Here the CDR3 omits its conserved ending phenylalanine or tryptophan, so a read error is the likely source. The J gene is TRBJ2-2, the V gene TRBV11-2; a possible D gene is TRBD2 (6 bases). The CDR3 consists of 16 residues. Germline values: CDR1 SGHAT, CDR2 FQNNGV. Trimming pared 3 bases from V and 2 bases from J, leaving 13 bases between. The CDR3 region is CASSFGGPGNTGELFL. Written as DNA, the CDR3 is TGTGCCAGCAGCTTCGGGGGTCCAGGCAACACCGGGGAGCTGTTTCTT.

The chain employs TRBV11-2 and TRBJ2-7; a possible D gene is TRBD2 (6 bases). Trimming stripped 1 base from V and 1 base from J, with 14 bases between. CDR1 is SGHAT, CDR2 FQNNGV, per germline. The CDR3 is 16 amino acids. The CDR3 nucleotides read TGTGCCAGCAGCTTAGTTGGGGGGAGCGCTTCCTACGAGCAGTACTTC. Amino acid sequence: CASSLVGGSASYEQYF.

The chain has TRBV29-1 and TRBJ2-1; 9 nucleotides match TRBD2. The CDR3 spans 14 residues. V dropped 6 bases and J dropped 2; count of bases not matched to a gene: 5. In germline, CDR1 is SQVTM, CDR2 ANQGSEA. The CDR3 nucleotides read TGCAGCGTAGGGACTAGCAACCCCTACAATGAGCAGTTCTTC. Residues: CSVGTSNPYNEQFF.

In this sample, this clone turned up a few times. The chain joins TRBV19 to TRBJ2-1, with 12 nucleotides matching TRBD2. The CDR3 consists of 15 residues. Germline trimming cut 8 bases from V and 1 base from J; bases unmatched to any gene: 3. CDR1 and CDR2 from the germline V gene are LNHDA and SQIVND (reference sequence). The CDR3 DNA sequence: TGTGCCAGTCTAGCGGGAGGGCCATCCTACAATGAGCAGTTCTTC. This encodes CASLAGGPSYNEQFF. Full variable domain (rest looked up from reference TRBV19 and TRBJ2-1): DGGITQSPKYLFRKEGQNVTLSCEQNLNHDAMYWYRQDPGQGLRLIYYSQIVNDFQKGDIAEGYSVSREKKESFPLTVTSAQKNPTAFYLCASLAGGPSYNEQFFGPGTRLTVL.

As regards this clone: A much bigger clone sits one base away, suggesting this may be a read error. The same CDR3 can be traced to other DNA sequences in this sample. The chain uses TRBV28 and TRBJ2-7; D remains unclear. This CDR3 spans 11 amino acids. CDR1 is MDHEN and CDR2 is SYDVKM in the germline V gene. The germline V and J ends were trimmed by 5 bases and 0 bases, with 2 bases remaining between them. CDR3 protein: CASSRSYEQYF. CDR3 nucleotides: TGTGCCAGCAGTCGCTCCTACGAGCAGTACTTC.

V is TRBV9 and J is TRBJ1-1, with D unclear. Per the germline V gene, CDR1 is SGDLS and CDR2 is YYNGEE. The CDR3 length is 14 residues. Trimming left V 4 bases short and J 4 bases short, with 14 bases between. CDR3 residues: CASSPKSLSTEAFF. CDR3 DNA sequence: TGTGCCAGCAGCCCCAAGTCACTTAGCACTGAAGCTTTCTTT.

Details on this clone: A single base is all that separates this from a far larger clone, so a read error is likely. The rearrangement links TRBV30 to TRBJ2-5; D gene ambiguous. Germline V gene data show CDR1 as GTSNPN and CDR2 as SVGIG (reference sequence). The CDR3 has 12 amino acids. CDR3 DNA: TGTGCCAGGAGTACGACCGCGGAGACCCAGTACTTC. This sequence encodes CARSTTAETQYF.

This clone was observed at least ten times. At the DNA level, this CDR3 is encoded by other sequences in the same sample as well. This chain connects TRBV30 to TRBJ2-2, with D possibly being TRBD2 (6 bases). The CDR3 sequence is 14 residues long. Germline loops: CDR1 GTSNPN, CDR2 SVGIG (reference sequence). The V gene lost 8 bases and the J gene lost 7 bases, with 20 bases spanning the gap. The CDR3 spells CATESGVGGGELFF. CDR3 sequence (DNA): TGTGCCACGGAGAGTGGGGTGGGAGGCGGGGAGCTGTTTTTT.

The V gene is TRBV11-2, the J gene TRBJ2-7, with D hard to call. V gave up 3 bases and J gave up 4 bases, with 13 bases separating them. The germline CDR1 and CDR2 sequences are SGHAT and FQNNGV. This CDR3 is built from 14 residues. The CDR3 bases are TGTGCCAGCAGCTTCTTGTCGGTAGGGTACGAGCAGTACTTC. As protein: CASSFLSVGYEQYF.

The rearrangement joins TRBV2 to TRBJ2-7; maybe TRBD1 (6 bases). The CDR3 totals 13 residues. The germline gives CDR1 SNHLY, CDR2 FYNNEI. V lost 9 bases to trimming and J lost 2 bases, with 14 bases between them. DNA of the CDR3: TGTGCCAGTACCCAGGGGTTAGCCTACGAGCAGTACTTC. Amino acids: CASTQGLAYEQYF. The full variable domain, in which reference TRBV2 and TRBJ2-7 provide the parts outside the CDR3, is EPEVTQTPSHQVTQMGQEVILRCVPISNHLYFYWYRQILGQKVEFLVSFYNNEISEKSEIFDDQFSVERPDGSNFTLKIRSTKLEDSAMYFCASTQGLAYEQYFGPGTRLTVT.

The V and J genes are TRBV30 and TRBJ1-1; 10 nucleotides match TRBD1. The CDR3 runs 14 residues. Trimming took 7 bases from V and 2 from J; bases not matched to a gene: 7. Germline V lookup: CDR1 GTSNPN, CDR2 SVGIG (reference sequence). As DNA, the CDR3 is TGTGCCTTCCGACAGGGGGCGTCAAACACTGAAGCTTTCTTT. This sequence encodes CAFRQGASNTEAFF.

The chain uses TRBV5-1 and TRBJ2-3, with D hard to call. This CDR3 comprises 13 residues. The V and J ends lost 4 bases and 6 bases respectively, with 12 bases between them. CDR1 is SGHRS, CDR2 YFSETQ, per germline. The CDR3: CASSPLTEDTQYF. The CDR3, as DNA: TGCGCCAGCAGCCCGCTTACAGAGGATACGCAGTATTTT.

This clone was observed at least ten times. The chain carries TRBV29-1 and TRBJ1-2; perhaps TRBD1 as D (5 bases). Trimming pared 0 bases from V and 7 bases from J, leaving 9 bases between. There are 12 residues in the CDR3. Germline CDR1 is SQVTM and CDR2 is ANQGSEA. The DNA of the CDR3 is TGCAGCGTTGAAGATCAAGGGGTTGGCTACACCTTC. It codes for CSVEDQGVGYTF.

The chain employs TRBV4-2 and TRBJ1-5, with 11 positions matching TRBD1. V gave up 3 bases and J gave up 0 bases; unmatched junction bases: 7. The CDR3 contains 18 residues. The germline V gene encodes CDR1 LGHNA and CDR2 YNFKEQ. CDR3 residues: CASSHAGQGGNSNQPQHF. In DNA, the CDR3 is TGTGCCAGCAGCCACGCGGGACAGGGGGGAAATAGCAATCAGCCCCAGCATTTT.

With respect to this clone: The identical CDR3 is also encoded by other nucleotide sequences in the sample. The chain combines TRBV7-2 with TRBJ1-1; D might be TRBD1 (5 bases). The CDR3 has 13 residues. Trimming pared 1 base from V and 5 bases from J, leaving 8 bases between. CDR1 and CDR2 (germline): SGHTA, FQGNSA. This CDR3 reads CASSLGEGTEAFF. For the CDR3, the DNA is TGTGCCAGCAGCTTAGGGGAGGGGACTGAAGCTTTCTTT.

The CDR3 sequence: CASSSDRVFGNTIYF. The CDR3 DNA reads TGTGCCAGCAGCTCCGACAGGGTTTTTGGAAACACCATATATTTT. The J gene is TRBJ1-3, the V gene TRBV7-6; 7 bases fit TRBD1. Germline-derived CDR1 and CDR2 are SGHVS and FNYEAQ. V was pared by 4 bases and J by 3 bases, with 6 bases of the junction left unmatched. The CDR3 is 15 residues long.

On this clone: The same CDR3 also results from other DNA sequences found in this sample. V is TRBV9 and J is TRBJ2-7; 9 bases match TRBD1. J gave up 2 bases and V 0 bases, and 0 bases lay outside the gene matches. This CDR3 comprises 14 residues. The germline CDR1 and CDR2 sequences are SGDLS and YYNGEE. The CDR3 DNA reads as TGTGCCAGCAGCGTAGGACAGGGGGCCTACGAGCAGTACTTC. Its protein product is CASSVGQGAYEQYF.